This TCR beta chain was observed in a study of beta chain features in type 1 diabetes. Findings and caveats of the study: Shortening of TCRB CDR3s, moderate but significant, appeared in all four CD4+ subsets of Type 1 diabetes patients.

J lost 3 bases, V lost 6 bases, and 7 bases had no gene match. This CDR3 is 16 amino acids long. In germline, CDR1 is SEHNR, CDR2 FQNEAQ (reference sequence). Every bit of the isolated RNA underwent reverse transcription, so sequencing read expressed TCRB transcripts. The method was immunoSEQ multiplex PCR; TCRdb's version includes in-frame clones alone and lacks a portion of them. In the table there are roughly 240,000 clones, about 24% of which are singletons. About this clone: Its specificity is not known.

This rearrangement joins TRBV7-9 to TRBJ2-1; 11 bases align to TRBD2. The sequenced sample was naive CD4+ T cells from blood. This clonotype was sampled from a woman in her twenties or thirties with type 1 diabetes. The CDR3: CASRGGLAEIYNEQFF. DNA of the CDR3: TGTGCCAGCAGGGGGGGACTAGCGGAGATCTACAATGAGCAGTTCTTC.